The entry below gives a single T cell receptor beta chain sequence along with its context. This clone has only a few counts. Its recognized antigen is unknown. Base qualities are missing; no much larger clone stands one base away. Reading the germline V gene (reference sequence) gives CDR1 LNHDA and CDR2 SQIVND. The V and J ends are trimmed by 5 bases and 5 bases, leaving 7 bases between them. The cysteine opens and the phenylalanine closes a CDR3 of 12 amino acids. Here the CDR3 DNA is all that survives: 36 bases in frame from base 1. The data are from a study of control samples from healthy donors and cancer patients (dated by TCRdb to 2019 to 2021). Library method: the immunoSEQ multiplex PCR assay. Sourced from immuneACCESS, this table was stored by TCRdb with only in-frame sequences that have V and J called. A share of the clones is absent; for the studies checked, an unresolved V gene accounts for under half, and the remainder has no known explanation. Here the sample has about 270,000 clones; roughly four fifths occur a single time. The top ten constitute about an eighth of the sample.

The rearrangement joined TRBV19 to TRBJ1-3; too little of a D gene remains to name it. The sequence came from a woman aged 60-75 years with lung cancer. The specimen sequenced was PBMCs. The CDR3: CASSSSRNTIYF. The DNA sequence reads TGTGCCAGTAGTTCCAGCCGAAACACCATATATTTT.